Described below is a single TCR beta chain sequence and its context. The CDR3 runs to 15 residues. Trimming removed 1 base at V and 2 bases at J, with 11 bases between. The germline CDR1 and CDR2 sequences are SGHDT and YYEEEE. With 60 Vbeta and 13 Jbeta primers, the PCR was carried out. The data were produced by immunoSEQ multiplex PCR, yet TCRdb's version contains in-frame clones alone and is incomplete. The sample shows more than 50,000 clones, 75% to 80% of them seen only once. The data originate from a study of cytomegalovirus exposure and HLA in healthy donors. The chain combines TRBV5-6 with TRBJ2-3; D is ambiguous. This TCR was recovered from a female donor in good health and CMV-seronegative. Sequences were obtained from PBMCs. CDR3 in amino acids: CASSLSSVITDTQYF. CDR3 bases: TGTGCCAGCAGCTTGTCGAGCGTGATCACAGATACGCAGTATTTT.